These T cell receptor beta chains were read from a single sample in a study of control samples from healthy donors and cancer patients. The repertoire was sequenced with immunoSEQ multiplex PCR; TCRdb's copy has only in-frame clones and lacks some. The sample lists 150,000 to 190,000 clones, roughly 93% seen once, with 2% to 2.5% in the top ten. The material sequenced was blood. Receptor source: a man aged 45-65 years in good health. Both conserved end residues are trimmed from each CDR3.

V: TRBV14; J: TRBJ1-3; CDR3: ASSQLLGSPRNTIY
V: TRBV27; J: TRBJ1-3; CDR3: ASSRGRGWRNTIY
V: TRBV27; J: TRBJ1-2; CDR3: ASSPSGLSYGYT
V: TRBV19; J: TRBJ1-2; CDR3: ASSIFGRSNYGYT
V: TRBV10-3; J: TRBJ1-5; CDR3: AISEAGQGAVGNQPQH
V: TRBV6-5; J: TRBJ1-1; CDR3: ASKTGPGDTEAF
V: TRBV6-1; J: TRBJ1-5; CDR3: ASSARTGGSSNQPQH
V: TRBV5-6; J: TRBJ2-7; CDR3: ASSYAGTEGYEQY
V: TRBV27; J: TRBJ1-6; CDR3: ASSLRSNNSPLH
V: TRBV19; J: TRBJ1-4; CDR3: ATRNRDPNEKLF
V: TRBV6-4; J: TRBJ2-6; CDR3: ASSEKASPGANVLT
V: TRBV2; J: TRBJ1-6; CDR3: ASSPRGNNSPLH
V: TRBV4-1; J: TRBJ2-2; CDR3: ASSQVIVSSTGELF
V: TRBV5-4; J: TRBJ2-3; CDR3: ASSYGRGFSSTDTQY
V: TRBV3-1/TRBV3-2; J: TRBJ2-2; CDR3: ASSHSVGGLASAGELF
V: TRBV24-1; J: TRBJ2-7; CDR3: ATSDSGDRTYEQY
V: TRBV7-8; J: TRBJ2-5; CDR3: ASSSRATPSSGY
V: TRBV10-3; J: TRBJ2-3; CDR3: AISESGTGPVI